The source of this T cell receptor beta chain is a study of shared clonotypes between healthy human individuals (dated by TCRdb to about 2020). Background for the entire study: The cohort included a few men and a couple of women between 18 and 49 years of age. Per donor, three plates each were used for CD4 naive and CD4 memory, two for CD8 naive, and one for CD8 memory. Blood TCR repertoires of five healthy adults were deeply sequenced to estimate repertoire size and the extent of clonotype sharing between individuals. To increase sequencing depth and limit assay-specific biases, different laboratories used diverse techniques to prepare libraries and sequence TCR repertoires. Per donor, leukapheresis produced somewhere between about 0.94 and 9 billion PBMCs. Paper-wide results and their limitations: Across a few donors, approximately 5% of naive CD4, approximately 3.6% of naive CD8, around 2.5% of memory CD4, and under 0.45% of memory CD8 clonotypes were shared. Pairwise subsampling led to the expectation that sequencing depth would affect the degree of clonotype sharing among donors. Larger estimated clonotype richness was generally found for naive subsets than for memory subsets. Sampling was limited to blood, and TCR repertoires in tissue likely differ from TCR repertoires in blood. Clonotypes shared by all four sorted-subset donors showed higher generation probabilities than non-shared clonotypes. Even with the large sequencing depth, rarefaction of the sorted-subset datasets indicated that sequencing was incomplete. Because the study included only a small number of donors, the genetic and exposure-history diversity represented was limited.

Donors were healthy HIV-negative adults with no recently reported acute infections or vaccinations. Every donor was a Caucasian adult residing in Nashville, Tennessee, USA. CD4+ T cells were enriched by magnetic negative selection; naive cells were then positively selected on CD45RA, and the negative fraction formed the memory subset. Blood was collected by leukapheresis, and PBMCs were isolated by Ficoll-Histopaque density gradient centrifugation and then cryopreserved in liquid nitrogen vapor phase. Analytical flow cytometry was used to check the purity and quantity of every magnetically sorted T cell population. From each sorted fraction, genomic DNA was isolated and quantified by UV absorbance on a Nanodrop 2000c. About this clone itself: Its recognized antigen is unknown. No base qualities exist here, and no much larger clone lies one base off it. This CDR3 is also generated by other DNA sequences in the sample.

TCR CDR3 regions were amplified from genomic DNA by multiplex PCR using the deep immunoSEQ assay. Extracted genomic DNA from each cell subset was distributed evenly across all wells of several immunoSEQ 96-well plates, and each plate was treated as a replicate. For sorted subsets, each replicate PCR was loaded with 200 ng genomic DNA, equivalent to 30,000 or so T cell genomes. Purified libraries were measured with a Qubit 3.0 fluorometer, size-checked on a Bioanalyzer 2100, and measured again with the KAPA Library Quantification kit. Every immunoSEQ 96-well plate was sequenced on a dedicated single-read 150-cycle Illumina NextSeq 550 flow cell. Under the source paper's analysis protocol: The immunoSEQ output contained only junctional sequences without quality scores, so filtering could not match that applied to full-length reads. To assign V/J genes and CDR3, sequences were annotated using PyIR, a Python wrapper for IgBLAST v1.9, with IMGT germline references. Reads were removed for weak V/J assignments (E-value above 1e-6), missing CDR3, stop codons, out-of-frame junctions, or ambiguous translated residues. V3J clonotypes were defined as sequences sharing the same inferred V gene, J gene, and CDR3 amino acid sequence. Percentage overlap between repertoires was calculated by dividing the number of shared unique clonotypes by the size of the smaller repertoire. Richness of each repertoire was evaluated using RTK rarefaction, the Chao1 estimator, and Recon v2.1 estimates of unobserved clonotypes. For all TCRbeta clonotypes obtained by the gDNA method from a few donors, generation probabilities were computed with OLGA. As stored in TCRdb, this immuneACCESS dataset retains in-frame rearrangements with V and J assigned. A fraction of the clones does not appear; measured against another copy, unresolved V genes explain less than half of the discrepancy, and the remainder lacks a known reason. V and J calls and clone size are given by that table; D and trimming were obtained from the DNA. In this sample the table shows about 1.1 million clones, approximately 78% of which occur a single time. The biggest ten clones account for about 0.52% of the sample.

Sequenced input: memory CD4+ T cells from PBMCs. Per the publication, the cell subset or site label means: CD45RA-negative fraction. The clonotype originates from a man aged 18-30 years in good health. Some clones in this sample may be carry-over from other donors' samples.

The CDR3 here reads CASSPGRSNQPQHF. Read as DNA, the sequence is TGTGCCAGCTCACCAGGACGGAGCAATCAGCCCCAGCATTTT. This chain joins TRBV18 to TRBJ1-5, with no confidently assigned D gene. The CDR3 runs 14 amino acids, cysteine and phenylalanine included. Only the CDR3 region is kept as DNA, spanning 42 bases read in frame from base 1. V is cut by 2 bases and J by 1 base, and the space between the germline ends is 6 bases. From the germline V gene, CDR1 is KGHSH and CDR2 is LQKENI.